Each of the 17 T cell receptor beta chains below was sequenced from the same sample in a study of blood T cell repertoires in COVID-19. Libraries were prepared by immunoSEQ multiplex PCR; TCRdb keeps only in-frame clonotypes and omits some of them. The repertoire holds 450,000 or so clones, approximately 89% seen once, with approximately 0.9% in the top ten. The sequencing sample was made of peripheral blood. These TCRs come from a man between 18 and 35 years old with COVID-19, enrolled during active disease.

This chain connects TRBV6-5 to TRBJ1-1, with TRBD1 identical over 10 bases. There are 15 residues in the CDR3. V shed 7 bases and J 5 bases; nucleotides not matched to a gene: 10. Germline assignment: CDR1 MNHEY and CDR2 SVGAGI. The chain's CDR3 is CASNIKTGGHTEAFF. The CDR3 nucleotides read TGTGCCAGCAATATAAAGACAGGGGGCCATACTGAAGCTTTCTTT.

The V call is TRBV28, the J call TRBJ1-5; 9 positions match TRBD1. The CDR3 has 15 amino acids. Germline trimming cut 7 bases from V and 5 bases from J; bases unmatched to any gene: 9. Per germline, CDR1 MDHEN and CDR2 SYDVKM. The CDR3 DNA is TGTGCCAGCATCAGCGCCGGGACAGGGTATCAGCCCCAGCATTTT. It is translated as CASISAGTGYQPQHF.

V and J are TRBV15 and TRBJ1-3, with D possibly matching TRBD1 (5 bases). CDR1 and CDR2 from the germline V gene are LNHNV and YYDKDF (reference sequence). The CDR3 covers 18 residues. V was trimmed by 4 bases and J by 0 bases, leaving 19 bases between them. CDR3 protein: CATSKLSGAVGSGNTIYF. The DNA of the CDR3 is TGTGCCACCAGCAAACTTAGTGGGGCAGTGGGCTCTGGAAACACCATATATTTT.

The CDR3 DNA follows: TGTGCCAGCTCACAGGGGGCTGAGAATTCACCCCTCCACTTT. This gives the protein CASSQGAENSPLHF. The V and J genes are TRBV18 and TRBJ1-6; TRBD1 matches 7 bases. Germline CDR1 reads KGHSH; CDR2 reads LQKENI. The trim removed 4 bases at V and 7 bases at J, leaving 4 bases unmatched. This CDR3 contains 14 residues.

V gene TRBV7-9 combines with J gene TRBJ1-5; D gene ambiguous. Per the germline V gene, CDR1 is SEHNR and CDR2 is FQNEAQ (reference sequence). The germline V and J ends were trimmed by 4 bases and 3 bases, with 7 bases remaining between them. This CDR3 has 13 residues. CDR3 nucleotide sequence: TGTGCCAGCAGCTCACGGGACAATCAGCCCCAGCATTTT. Translation: CASSSRDNQPQHF.

The chain is built from TRBV7-7 and TRBJ2-5; 9 bases map to TRBD2. The junction had 4 bases not matched to a gene; V was cut back by 1 base and J by 1 base. The germline V gene encodes CDR1 SSHAT and CDR2 FNYEAQ (reference sequence). The CDR3 contains 16 residues. CDR3 bases: TGTGCCAGCAGCTTAGAAGCGGGGGGCTTCCAAGAGACCCAGTACTTC. It translates to CASSLEAGGFQETQYF.

This clone showed up just a few times. The gene calls are TRBV5-4 and TRBJ2-5; 13 bases are a match to TRBD2. This CDR3 spans 18 amino acids. The J segment lost 0 bases and the V segment lost 4 bases, leaving 9 bases of the junction unmatched. CDR1 SGHNT and CDR2 YYREEE come from the germline V gene (reference sequence). The CDR3 region is CASSDPRTSGSYQETQYF. The DNA of the CDR3 is TGTGCCAGCAGCGATCCCAGGACTAGCGGGAGCTACCAAGAGACCCAGTACTTC.

This sequence joins TRBV6-1 and TRBJ2-2; D is undetermined. The V end was cut by 0 bases, the J end by 6 bases, with 8 bases between. Germline lookup yields CDR1 MNHNS and CDR2 SASEGT. CDR3 size: 14 residues. CDR3 bases: TGTGCCAGCAGTGAAGCGTACCTATCCGGGGAGCTGTTTTTT. It encodes CASSEAYLSGELFF.

V usage is TRBV6-1 and J usage is TRBJ2-7; TRBD2 matches at 8 bases. The CDR3 contains 16 residues. V lost 0 bases to trimming and J lost 3 bases; unmatched junction nucleotides: 7. The germline V gene encodes CDR1 MNHNS and CDR2 SASEGT. The CDR3, as DNA: TGTGCCAGCAGTGAAGCGCTTCGGGGGGGAAACTACGAGCAGTACTTC. Protein sequence: CASSEALRGGNYEQYF.

The rearrangement uses TRBV30 and TRBJ2-1, with 8 bases that match TRBD2. This CDR3 contains 14 residues. The trim removed 3 bases at V and 9 bases at J, leaving 10 bases unmatched. Per the germline V gene, CDR1 is GTSNPN and CDR2 is SVGIG (reference sequence). DNA of the CDR3: TGTGCCTGGAGCCCTGGGACTAGGGGCGCTGAGCAGTTCTTC. It yields the protein CAWSPGTRGAEQFF.

This clone was seen only a few times. V and J are TRBV11-3 and TRBJ2-5, with 10 bases matching TRBD1. Germline lookup yields CDR1 SGHNT and CDR2 YENEEA. The V and J ends lost 5 bases and 5 bases, in that order; junction bases with no gene match: 8. The CDR3 has 15 residues. CDR3: CASSIGQGDMETQYF. DNA of the CDR3: TGTGCCAGCAGCATCGGACAGGGGGACATGGAGACCCAGTACTTC.

V and J are TRBV24-1 and TRBJ2-3; TRBD2 aligns across 10 bases. Looked up from germline, CDR1 is KGHDR and CDR2 is SFDVKD. The J segment lost 4 bases and the V segment lost 5 bases, leaving 8 bases of the junction unmatched. CDR3 size: 16 residues. The CDR3 DNA reads TGTGCCACCAGTGGTCCACTAGCGGGACGGGCAGATACGCAGTATTTT. It translates to CATSGPLAGRADTQYF.

Turning to this clone: The identical CDR3 is also encoded by other nucleotide sequences in the sample. The chain carries TRBV5-1 and TRBJ1-3; 7 bases map to TRBD1. Trimming at V came to 0 bases and at J to 4 bases, leaving 1 base not matched to a gene. Germline V gene data show CDR1 as SGHRS and CDR2 as YFSETQ. The CDR3 is 14 residues long. The CDR3 nucleotides read TGCGCCAGCAGCTTGGGGGACAGCGGAAACACCATATATTTT. Its protein product is CASSLGDSGNTIYF. The full variable domain, with the rest looked up from reference TRBV5-1 and TRBJ1-3, is KAGVTQTPRYLIKTRGQQVTLSCSPISGHRSVSWYQQTPGQGLQFLFEYFSETQRNKGNFPGRFSGRQFSNSRSEMNVSTLELGDSALYLCASSLGDSGNTIYFGEGSWLTVV.

The chain couples TRBV9 to TRBJ2-3; 9 positions agree with TRBD1. V lost 2 bases and J lost 4; bases outside the gene matches: 11. There are 17 residues in the CDR3. Per the germline V gene, CDR1 is SGDLS and CDR2 is YYNGEE. CDR3 region: CASSVTGTGIVPDTQYF. CDR3 DNA sequence: TGTGCCAGCAGCGTTACCGGGACAGGGATTGTCCCAGATACGCAGTATTTT.

The chain has TRBV6-5 and TRBJ2-3; maybe TRBD2 (6 bases). The ends were cut back, 8 bases at V and 1 base at J, with 13 bases in the middle. Germline-derived CDR1 and CDR2 are MNHEY and SVGAGI. The CDR3 is 14 amino acids. CDR3 residues: CASGTYLGTDTQYF. CDR3 nucleotides: TGTGCCAGCGGGACTTATCTGGGCACAGATACGCAGTATTTT.

The chain is built from TRBV4-1 and TRBJ2-2; 9 bases agree with TRBD1. Germline trimming cut 3 bases from V and 5 bases from J; bases unmatched to any gene: 4. Germline V gene sequence: CDR1 MGHRA, CDR2 YSYEKL. CDR3 length: 15 amino acids. The CDR3 region has the DNA TGCGCCAGCAGCCAGGGGGACAGGGAAACCGGGGAGCTGTTTTTT. This sequence encodes CASSQGDRETGELFF.

This rearrangement joins TRBV7-3 to TRBJ2-1; TRBD1 is a possible D gene (5 bases). This CDR3 contains 15 residues. Germline-derived CDR1 and CDR2 are SGHTA and FQGTGA. Trimming pared 3 bases from V and 2 bases from J, leaving 11 bases between. CDR3 in DNA: TGTGCCAGCAGCTTCTCTAGGGGCCCCTACAATGAGCAGTTCTTC. Its translation is CASSFSRGPYNEQFF. Drawing the rest from reference TRBV7-3 and TRBJ2-1, the complete variable domain is GAGVSQTPSNKVTEKGKYVELRCDPISGHTALYWYRQSLGQGPEFLIYFQGTGAADDSGLPNDRFFAVRPEGSVSTLKIQRTERGDSAVYLCASSFSRGPYNEQFFGPGTRLTVL.